This TCR beta chain came from a study of T cells in Graves' hyperthyroidism and ophthalmopathy. The authors obtained PBMCs from about 9.5 ml of fresh peripheral blood. Germline V CDR1 and CDR2: SGHDN, FVKESK. The germline V and J ends were trimmed by 4 bases and 6 bases, with 16 bases remaining between them. CDR3 size: 14 residues. There were TCR beta CDR3 regions amplified from RNA transcripts. With the HTBI primer set, the TCR CDR3 went through a first round of RT-PCR. Using its own MiXCR run on the multiplex PCR reads, TCRdb lists one record per CDR3 protein. This table has roughly 250,000 distinct CDR3 sequences, 13% to 15% appearing once. This clonotype was seen a few times.

This TCR derives from a middle-aged woman with Graves' hyperthyroidism that later progressed to Graves' ophthalmopathy. The chain couples TRBV14 to TRBJ2-7; D might be TRBD1 or TRBD2, each matching 5 bases. The sequencing input was blood. The CDR3 DNA is TGTGCCAGCAGCCCCGGGACCAACCCCTTCGAGCAGTACTTC. Its protein product is CASSPGTNPFEQYF.